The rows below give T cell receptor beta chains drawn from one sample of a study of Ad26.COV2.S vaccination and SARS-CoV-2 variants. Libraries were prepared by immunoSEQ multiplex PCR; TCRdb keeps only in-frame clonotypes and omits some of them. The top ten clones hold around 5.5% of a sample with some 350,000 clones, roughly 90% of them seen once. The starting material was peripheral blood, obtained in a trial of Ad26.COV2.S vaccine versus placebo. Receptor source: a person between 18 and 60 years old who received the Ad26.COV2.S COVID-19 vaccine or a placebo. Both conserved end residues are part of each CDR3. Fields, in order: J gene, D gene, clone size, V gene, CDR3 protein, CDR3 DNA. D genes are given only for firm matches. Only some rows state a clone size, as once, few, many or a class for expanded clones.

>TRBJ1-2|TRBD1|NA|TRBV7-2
CASSLFDRDGYTF
TGTGCCAGCAGCTTATTTGACAGGGACGGCTACACCTTC
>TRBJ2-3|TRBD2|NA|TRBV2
CASQRPGLAGGFTDTQYF
TGTGCCTCACAGCGGCCGGGACTAGCGGGAGGGTTCACAGATACGCAGTATTTT
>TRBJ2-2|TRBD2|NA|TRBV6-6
CASRSSGINTGELFF
TGTGCCAGCAGATCGAGCGGGATCAACACCGGGGAGCTGTTTTTT
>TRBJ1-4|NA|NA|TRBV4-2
CASSQDWDPGAEKLFF
TGTGCCAGCAGCCAAGATTGGGACCCCGGGGCTGAAAAACTGTTTTTT
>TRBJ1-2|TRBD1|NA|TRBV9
CASSVKGAGDHGYTF
TGTGCCAGCAGCGTAAAGGGGGCAGGTGATCATGGCTACACCTTC
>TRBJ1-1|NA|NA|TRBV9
CASSVVREGEAFF
TGTGCCAGCAGCGTAGTCAGGGAAGGTGAAGCTTTCTTT
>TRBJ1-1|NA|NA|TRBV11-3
CASSFVLRDAEAFF
TGTGCCAGCAGCTTCGTTCTCAGGGACGCTGAAGCTTTCTTT
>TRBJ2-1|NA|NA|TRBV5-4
CASSYRTSSNEQFF
TGTGCCAGCAGCTACCGGACTTCTTCCAATGAGCAGTTCTTC
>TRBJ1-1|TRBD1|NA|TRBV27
CASSMTGALRNTEAFF
TGTGCCAGCAGTATGACAGGGGCCCTCCGAAACACTGAAGCTTTCTTT
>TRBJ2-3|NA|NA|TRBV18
CASSPNTDTQYF
TGTGCCAGCTCACCCAACACAGATACGCAGTATTTT
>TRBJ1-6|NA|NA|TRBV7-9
CASSLSGTANSPLHF
TGTGCCAGCAGCTTATCCGGGACGGCAAATTCACCCCTCCACTTT
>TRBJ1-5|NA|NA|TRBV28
CASTTLGAEYYSNQPQHF
TGTGCCAGCACCACCTTGGGGGCAGAATATTATAGCAATCAGCCCCAGCATTTT
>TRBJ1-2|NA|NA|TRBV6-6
CASTHGGANYGYTF
TGTGCCAGCACCCACGGGGGAGCTAACTATGGCTACACCTTC
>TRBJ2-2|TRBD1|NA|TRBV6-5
CASGTGGAYTGELFF
TGTGCCAGCGGTACAGGGGGCGCTTACACCGGGGAGCTGTTTTTT
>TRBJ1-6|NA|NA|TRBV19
CASSIVYAIGGRPNSPLHF
TGTGCCAGTAGTATAGTCTACGCGATCGGGGGACGGCCTAATTCACCCCTCCACTTT
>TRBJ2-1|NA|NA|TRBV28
CASSWLTLNEQFF
TGTGCCAGCAGCTGGCTTACTCTCAATGAGCAGTTCTTC
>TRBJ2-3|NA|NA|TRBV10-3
CAITAKSTDTQYF
TGTGCCATCACCGCCAAATCCACAGATACGCAGTATTTT
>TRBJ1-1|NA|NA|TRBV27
CASSFTLGTEAFF
TGTGCCAGCAGTTTCACTTTGGGCACTGAAGCTTTCTTT
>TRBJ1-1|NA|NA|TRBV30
CAWIVRPNTEAFF
TGTGCCTGGATTGTCAGGCCGAACACTGAAGCTTTCTTT
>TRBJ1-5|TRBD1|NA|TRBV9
CASSSGQNSNQPQHF
TGTGCCAGCAGCTCGGGACAGAATAGCAATCAGCCCCAGCATTTT
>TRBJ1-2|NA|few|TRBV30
CAWSLQTGSYTF
TGTGCCTGGTCCCTCCAGACGGGCAGCTACACCTTC
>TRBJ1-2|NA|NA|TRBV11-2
CASSSLRGSYGYTF
TGTGCCAGCAGTTCCCTCAGGGGAAGCTATGGCTACACCTTC
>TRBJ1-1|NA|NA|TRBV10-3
CAISVGSGDDRTYEAFF
TGTGCCATCAGTGTGGGTAGTGGCGACGACAGGACTTATGAAGCTTTCTTT
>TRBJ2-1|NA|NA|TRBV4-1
CASSTWTAGSGEQFF
TGCGCCAGCAGCACATGGACAGCGGGATCTGGTGAGCAGTTCTTC
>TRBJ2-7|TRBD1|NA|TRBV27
CASSSGTAYYEQYF
TGTGCCAGCAGTTCCGGGACAGCCTACTACGAGCAGTACTTC
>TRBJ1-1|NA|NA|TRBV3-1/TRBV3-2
CASSATVYLMNTEAFF
TGTGCCAGCAGCGCTACAGTTTACCTTATGAACACTGAAGCTTTCTTT
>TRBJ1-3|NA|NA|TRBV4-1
CASSQPGSRNTIYF
TGCGCCAGCAGCCAACCCGGGTCGCGAAACACCATATATTTT
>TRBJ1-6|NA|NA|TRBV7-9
CASSLGDSPLHF
TGTGCCAGCAGCTTAGGGGATTCACCCCTCCACTTT
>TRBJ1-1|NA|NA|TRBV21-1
CASSSTNLYSKAFF
TGTGCCAGCAGTTCAACAAACCTCTACTCTAAAGCTTTCTTT
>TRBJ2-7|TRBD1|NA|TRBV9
CASSARDRGHEQYF
TGTGCCAGCAGCGCCCGGGACAGGGGACACGAGCAGTACTTC
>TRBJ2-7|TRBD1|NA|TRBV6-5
CASSLTGDYEQYF
TGTGCCAGCAGTTTGACAGGGGACTACGAGCAGTACTTC
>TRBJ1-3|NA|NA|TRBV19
CASSTSGTKGNTIYF
TGTGCCAGTAGTACCTCCGGGACGAAAGGAAACACCATATATTTT
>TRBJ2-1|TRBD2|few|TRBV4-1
CASSRSGLAGEGLNEQFF
TGCGCCAGCAGCCGGAGCGGACTAGCGGGAGAGGGCTTGAATGAGCAGTTCTTC
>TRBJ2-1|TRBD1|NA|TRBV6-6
CASTNRGSYNEQFF
TGTGCCAGCACCAACAGGGGCTCCTACAATGAGCAGTTCTTC
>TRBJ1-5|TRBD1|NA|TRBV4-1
CASSQLQGVEFQPQHF
TGCGCCAGCAGCCAGCTACAGGGGGTGGAATTTCAGCCCCAGCATTTT
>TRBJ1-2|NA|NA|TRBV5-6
CASSFWPAAGYTF
TGTGCCAGCAGCTTTTGGCCCGCGGCTGGCTACACCTTC
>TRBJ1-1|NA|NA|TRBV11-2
CASSLGIHRGEGTEAFF
TGTGCCAGCAGCTTAGGGATTCATAGGGGGGAGGGCACTGAAGCTTTCTTT
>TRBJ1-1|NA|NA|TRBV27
CASSPLLGLNTEAFF
TGTGCCAGCAGTCCCCTACTGGGACTGAACACTGAAGCTTTCTTT
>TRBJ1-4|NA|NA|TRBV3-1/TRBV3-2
CASSIAAGQGEKLFF
TGTGCCAGCAGCATAGCGGCGGGCCAGGGGGAAAAACTGTTTTTT
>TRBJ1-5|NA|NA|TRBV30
CAWSRENQPQHF
TGTGCCTGGAGCAGGGAGAATCAGCCCCAGCATTTT
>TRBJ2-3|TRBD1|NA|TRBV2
CASSPQGVPTDTQYF
TGTGCCAGCAGTCCACAGGGGGTACCCACAGATACGCAGTATTTT
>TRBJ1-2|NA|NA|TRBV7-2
CASSLASRVDYGYTF
TGTGCCAGCAGCTTAGCATCCAGGGTGGACTATGGCTACACCTTC
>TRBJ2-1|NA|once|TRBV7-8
CASSVNSGTVINNEQFF
TGTGCCAGCAGCGTCAATTCCGGGACTGTGATCAACAATGAGCAGTTCTTC
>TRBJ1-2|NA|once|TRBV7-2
CASSLFSETLTF
TGTGCCAGCAGCTTATTTTCTGAGACTCTCACCTTC
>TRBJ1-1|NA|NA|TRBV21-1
CASSKEEREKNTEAFF
TGTGCCAGCAGCAAAGAGGAGAGGGAGAAGAACACTGAAGCTTTCTTT
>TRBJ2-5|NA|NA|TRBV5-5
CASSLGGRLETQYF
TGTGCCAGCAGCTTAGGGGGTAGGTTGGAGACCCAGTACTTC
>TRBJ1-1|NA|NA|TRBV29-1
CSVIAGFSEAFF
TGCAGCGTGATAGCGGGGTTCTCGGAAGCTTTCTTT
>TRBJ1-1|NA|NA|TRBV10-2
CASSATDSYSGEAFF
TGCGCCAGCAGCGCCACGGACAGCTACTCGGGGGAAGCTTTCTTT
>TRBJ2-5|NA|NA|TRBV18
CASSPRRDPRETQYF
TGTGCCAGCTCACCACGGAGGGATCCCAGAGAGACCCAGTACTTC
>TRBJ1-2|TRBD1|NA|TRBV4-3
CASSRVGTGEGVDYGYTF
TGCGCCAGCAGCCGTGTAGGGACAGGGGAAGGAGTTGACTATGGCTACACCTTC